This entry lists 27 T cell receptor beta chains sequenced from one sample in a study of breast tumors, draining lymph nodes, adjacent tissues. A single record per CDR3 protein comes from TCRdb applying MiXCR to the multiplex PCR reads. The repertoire includes fewer than 80,000 distinct CDR3 sequences, 40% to 45% of them detected once, and roughly 9.1% sits in the top ten. Sequenced sample: breast tumor tissue. The receptors shown here come from a female donor with breast cancer. Some clones in this sample may be carry-over from other donors' samples.

Regarding this clonotype: Because the CDR3 is missing its conserved closing phenylalanine or tryptophan, this is likely a read error. The rearrangement uses TRBV7-9 and TRBJ2-7; D may be TRBD2 (6 bases). The CDR3 loop spans 15 amino acids. Trimming removed 2 bases at V and 1 base at J, with 12 bases between. Germline lookup yields CDR1 SEHNR and CDR2 FQNEAQ (reference sequence). The CDR3 DNA is TGTGCCAGCAGCTTAATCGGGGGACCTTCCTACGAGCAGTACCTC. Translated: CASSLIGGPSYEQYL.

This clonotype showed up many times. V is TRBV5-6 and J is TRBJ1-3; D gene unclear. V was clipped by 1 base and J by 0 bases, with 8 bases between them. The CDR3 spans 15 residues. CDR1 is SGHDT, CDR2 YYEEEE, per germline. As DNA, the CDR3 is TGTGCCAGCAGCTTGACATACCGCTCTGGAAACACCATATATTTT. Residues: CASSLTYRSGNTIYF.

V gene TRBV19 combines with J gene TRBJ2-7; D is ambiguous. The V gene lost 5 bases and the J gene lost 1 base, with 15 bases spanning the gap. The CDR3 is 15 amino acids. Germline assignment: CDR1 LNHDA and CDR2 SQIVND (reference sequence). The CDR3 DNA is TGTGCCAGTAGTCTACCGACAAAAGGGTCCTACGAGCAGTACTTC. Protein sequence: CASSLPTKGSYEQYF.

Notes on this clonotype: This may stem from a read error, because a much larger clone lies one nucleotide away. The CDR3 ends on some other residue instead of the conserved phenylalanine or tryptophan, so this is likely a read error. No DNA is shown, since the ends of the CDR3 on it are uncertain; the CDR3 is the one TCRdb lists. This sequence joins TRBV6-1 and TRBJ2-1; TRBD1, as called in the table, went unchecked against the DNA. The germline gives CDR1 MNHNS, CDR2 SASEGT. The CDR3 spans 13 amino acids, including both terminal residues. The CDR3 loop reads CASSEPERQARFL.

With respect to this clonotype: The conserved phenylalanine or tryptophan normally closing the CDR3 is absent here, so this likely arose from a read error. The DNA is left out, because the CDR3 cannot be placed on it with certainty; the CDR3 is given as TCRdb lists it. The J gene is TRBJ1-5, the V gene TRBV2. The CDR3 is 8 residues long, counting both termini. Germline V gene data show CDR1 as SNHLY and CDR2 as FYNNEI. The chain's CDR3 is CASRFKMT.

This clonotype was counted at least ten times. The chain uses TRBV6-5 and TRBJ1-6; D might be TRBD1 (5 bases). Germline-derived CDR1 and CDR2 are MNHEY and SVGAGI. The V gene lost 5 bases and the J gene lost 0 bases, with 17 bases spanning the gap. This CDR3 is 18 amino acids long. CDR3 sequence reads: CASSRTSLGSSYNSPLHF. CDR3 nucleotides: TGTGCCAGCAGTCGGACATCTCTAGGGAGCTCCTATAATTCACCCCTCCACTTT.

The chain recombines TRBV24-1 with TRBJ2-5, with 8 bases fitting TRBD2. The CDR3 loop spans 16 amino acids. V dropped 2 bases and J dropped 4; count of bases not matched to a gene: 8. Germline values: CDR1 KGHDR, CDR2 SFDVKD. The chain's CDR3 is CATSDWSGGAGETQYF. DNA for the CDR3: TGTGCCACCAGTGATTGGTCGGGGGGGGCCGGAGAGACCCAGTACTTC.

This chain uses TRBV13 with TRBJ2-7; 14 nucleotides agree with TRBD2. V shed 4 bases and J 12 bases; nucleotides not matched to a gene: 8. Germline CDR1 PRHDT, CDR2 FYEKMQ (reference sequence). The CDR3 consists of 14 residues. The CDR3 DNA follows: TGTGCCAGCAGCTCGGGACTAGCGGGAGCTCCGGCGTACTTC. Its translation is CASSSGLAGAPAYF. Based on the CDR3 plus reference TRBV13 and TRBJ2-7, the full variable domain is AAGVIQSPRHLIKEKRETATLKCYPIPRHDTVYWYQQGPGQDPQFLISFYEKMQSDKGSIPDRFSAQQFSDYHSELNMSSLELGDSALYFCASSSGLAGAPAYFGPGTRLTVT.

The chain is built from TRBV20-1 and TRBJ2-7; D perhaps matches TRBD2 (6 bases). Germline-derived CDR1 and CDR2 are DFQATT and SNEGSKA (reference sequence). Trimming left V 7 bases short and J 12 bases short, with 22 bases between. The CDR3 totals 12 residues. The CDR3 sequence: CSVPGTRYGLYF. CDR3 coding DNA: TGCAGTGTCCCCGGGACTCGCTACGGGCTGTACTTC.

There are many counts of this clonotype. The V and J genes are TRBV20-1 and TRBJ2-7; 10 bases line up with TRBD2. The CDR3 runs to 15 residues. Germline CDR1 and CDR2: DFQATT and SNEGSKA (reference sequence). Germline trimming cut 3 bases from V and 3 bases from J; bases unmatched to any gene: 8. CDR3 amino acids: CSARASSGGVYEQYF. DNA for the CDR3: TGCAGTGCTAGGGCATCTAGCGGGGGTGTCTACGAGCAGTACTTC.

This clonotype has ten or more counts. V gene TRBV6-6 combines with J gene TRBJ2-2, with D uncertain. Germline lookup yields CDR1 MNHNY and CDR2 SVGAGI (reference sequence). V dropped 3 bases and J dropped 4 bases, with 12 bases sitting between them. CDR3 length: 15 residues. CDR3 in amino acids: CASSYYVTSTGELFF. The CDR3 DNA follows: TGTGCCAGCAGTTATTATGTGACGTCCACCGGGGAGCTGTTTTTT.

This clonotype was seen a few times. The CDR3 reads CASSHHGQGETQYF. DNA of the CDR3: TGTGCCAGCAGCCATCACGGACAGGGAGAGACCCAGTACTTC. V usage is TRBV4-2 and J usage is TRBJ2-5; 8 bases align to TRBD1. Germline loops: CDR1 LGHNA, CDR2 YNFKEQ. CDR3 size: 14 residues. The V and J ends lost 3 bases and 4 bases, in that order; junction bases with no gene match: 4.

The chain recombines TRBV9 with TRBJ1-5, with 10 bases lining up with TRBD1. This CDR3 spans 14 amino acids. The trim removed 10 bases at V and 5 bases at J, leaving 9 bases unmatched. Germline V gene data show CDR1 as SGDLS and CDR2 as YYNGEE. Here the CDR3 DNA reads TGTGCCTGCTACGGACAGGGGGGGCATCAGCCCCAGCATTTT. Its protein is CACYGQGGHQPQHF.

The table lists this clonotype with many counts. The genes are TRBV19 and TRBJ2-7, with TRBD2 matching over 8 bases. This CDR3 has 14 residues. The germline V gene has CDR1 LNHDA and CDR2 SQIVND (reference sequence). The J segment lost 6 bases and the V segment lost 6 bases, leaving 10 bases of the junction unmatched. CDR3 amino acids: CASSIGTRPSEQYF. CDR3 bases: TGTGCCAGTAGCATTGGGACTAGGCCTTCCGAGCAGTACTTC.

Note on this clonotype: A read error may explain this, as a much larger clone is one base away. This chain joins TRBV14 and TRBJ2-7; D is possibly TRBD1 or TRBD2 (5 bases each). CDR3 length: 15 residues. CDR1 SGHDN and CDR2 FVKESK come from the germline V gene. Written as DNA, the CDR3 is TGTGCCAGCAGCCAAGAGGGGACCTTGGCCCACGAGCCGTACTTC. Protein: CASSQEGTLAHEPYF.

This clonotype was counted between two and nine times. This may be a read error, as it is one base from a much larger clone. This chain connects TRBV5-8 to TRBJ2-5, with 10 bases that match TRBD1. The CDR3 contains 17 residues. In germline, CDR1 is SGHTS, CDR2 YDEGEE. As DNA, the CDR3 is TGTGCCAGCAGCCTACCCGGGACAGGGGTTAGCGGGGAGACCCAGTGCTTC. Its translation is CASSLPGTGVSGETQCF.

This clonotype was observed a single time. CDR3 DNA sequence: TGTGCCAGTAGTAGGGAAGGGGGGACTAGAAACACAGATACGCAGTATTTT. Protein product: CASSREGGTRNTDTQYF. The rearrangement uses TRBV19 and TRBJ2-3; TRBD2 matches 8 bases. J gave up 2 bases and V 4 bases, and 11 bases lay outside the gene matches. Germline values: CDR1 LNHDA, CDR2 SQIVND (reference sequence). The CDR3 is made up of 17 amino acids.

This clonotype appeared many times. V usage is TRBV9 and J usage is TRBJ1-2; 10 bases line up with TRBD1. V shed 3 bases, J shed 0 bases, and the junction held 8 bases outside the gene matches. This CDR3 has 17 residues. Germline V gene data show CDR1 as SGDLS and CDR2 as YYNGEE. The CDR3 nucleotides read TGTGCCAGCAGCGGACAGGGGGCGGTTTTAGCTAACTATGGCTACACCTTC. Its translation is CASSGQGAVLANYGYTF.

The table lists this clonotype with many counts. The chain couples TRBV12-5 to TRBJ2-1; 14 nucleotides agree with TRBD2. Trimming took 4 bases from V and 1 from J; bases not matched to a gene: 9. Looked up from germline, CDR1 is LGHNT and CDR2 is FRNRAP. The CDR3 has 19 residues. Written as DNA, the CDR3 is TGTGCTAGTGGTTCGCTAGGGACTAGCGGGAGAACGTCCTACAATGAGCAGTTCTTC. It translates to CASGSLGTSGRTSYNEQFF.

This clonotype was detected only a few times. CDR3 in amino acids: CSATASGRSTDTQYF. Written as DNA, the CDR3 is TGCAGTGCTACCGCTAGCGGGAGGAGCACAGATACGCAGTATTTT. The V and J genes are TRBV20-1 and TRBJ2-3, with 11 bases that match TRBD2. Trimming removed 4 bases from V and 0 bases from J; junction bases left unmatched: 3. This CDR3 region has 15 residues. Germline loops: CDR1 DFQATT, CDR2 SNEGSKA (reference sequence).

This clonotype was picked up a small number of times. With a much larger clone just one base away, this may be a read error. The J gene is TRBJ1-2, the V gene TRBV5-4, with a tentative D call TRBD1 (5 bases). The CDR3 runs 12 residues. Trimming took 1 base from V and 8 from J, leaving 9 bases between them. Germline V gene sequence: CDR1 SGHNT, CDR2 YYREEE (reference sequence). The CDR3 region is CASSLYGAGYTF. The CDR3 nucleotides are TGTGCCAGCAGCTTGTACGGGGCCGGCTACACCTTC.

By sample fraction, this clonotype is medium-sized. The chain combines TRBV5-1 with TRBJ1-2, with D perhaps matching TRBD1 (6 bases). The germline gives CDR1 SGHRS, CDR2 YFSETQ. V was cut by 0 bases and J by 4 bases, with 16 bases left in between. CDR3 size: 16 residues. The CDR3 bases are TGCGCCAGCAGCTTGGAACAGGGCAGTCATATCTATGGCTACACCTTC. This codes for CASSLEQGSHIYGYTF.

About this clonotype itself: One junction end does not reproduce the germline sequence, and a read error may be involved. The chain uses TRBV12-5 and TRBJ2-3; TRBD1 aligns across 8 bases. Germline V CDR1 and CDR2: LGHNT, FRNRAP. This CDR3 is 16 amino acids long. This CDR3 reads CASSPGTGDTSDTQYF. The CDR3, as DNA: TGTGCCAGCAGCCCCGGGACAGGTGACACTTCAGATACGCAGTATTTC. Full variable domain (outside the CDR3, taken from reference TRBV12-5 and TRBJ2-3): DARVTQTPRHKVTEMGQEVTMRCQPILGHNTVFWYRQTMMQGLELLAYFRNRAPLDDSGMPKDRFSAEMPDATLATLKIQPSEPRDSAVYFCASSPGTGDTSDTQYFGPGTRLTVL.

This clonotype came up many times. The chain joins TRBV19 to TRBJ2-5, with TRBD2 matching 11 bases. The CDR3 sequence is 18 residues long. V shed 5 bases, J shed 2 bases, and the junction held 13 bases outside the gene matches. Germline V gives CDR1 LNHDA, CDR2 SQIVND (reference sequence). The CDR3 reads CASSFPASGGPDQETQYF. The CDR3, as DNA: TGTGCCAGTAGTTTCCCGGCTAGCGGGGGGCCCGATCAAGAGACCCAGTACTTC.

This clonotype has a count of ten or more. The chain carries TRBV28 and TRBJ1-2; unclear D gene. Trimming took 2 bases from V and 6 from J, leaving 13 bases between them. The CDR3 loop spans 14 amino acids. Germline CDR1 MDHEN, CDR2 SYDVKM. CDR3 coding DNA: TGTGCCAGCAGTTTAAATCGACCCGTTAATGGCTACACCTTC. As protein: CASSLNRPVNGYTF.

The chain couples TRBV30 to TRBJ2-3; 14 bases match TRBD2. Germline CDR1 is GTSNPN and CDR2 is SVGIG (reference sequence). V shed 3 bases, J shed 4 bases, and the junction held 9 bases outside the gene matches. CDR3 length equals 17 residues. This CDR3 is CAWRDPGLAGDADTQYF. Written as DNA, the CDR3 is TGTGCCTGGAGGGACCCGGGACTAGCGGGAGATGCAGATACGCAGTATTTT.

This clonotype was picked up many times. The chain links TRBV4-1 to TRBJ1-2; 7 bases are shared with TRBD1. Germline V lookup: CDR1 MGHRA, CDR2 YSYEKL. V trimming: 7 bases; J trimming: 4 bases; junction bases outside the gene matches: 3. The CDR3 loop spans 12 amino acids. CDR3 region: CASIQGGYGYTF. CDR3 DNA: TGCGCCAGCATTCAGGGGGGCTATGGCTACACCTTC.